These T cell receptor beta chains were read from a single sample in a study of identical twins. TCRdb reprocessed the 5' RACE reads via MiXCR and lists one record per CDR3 protein. The table lists 500,000 to 650,000 distinct CDR3 sequences, 7.1% of them singletons, with less than 2% in the top ten. This sample was shared with a second study, whose subject was yellow fever vaccine responses in identical twins.

Sample: PBMCs. These receptors were taken from a woman in her late teens or twenties in good health. Each CDR3 is given with its conserved first and last residue. D genes are given only for firm matches. Expanded clones get a size class; other rows say once, few or many, or leave the size out.

j_gene,d_gene,v_gene,abundance,CDR3aa,CDR3nt
TRBJ1-5,TRBD1,TRBV15,many,CATSGGDRVNQPQHF,TGTGCCACCAGCGGGGGGGACAGGGTCAATCAGCCCCAGCATTTT
TRBJ2-7,TRBD2,TRBV9,-,CASSVLSGGHYEQYF,TGTGCCAGCAGCGTATTATCGGGAGGCCACTACGAGCAGTACTTC
TRBJ2-3,-,TRBV7-9,-,CASSLSQGTDTQYF,TGTGCCAGCAGCCTCAGCCAGGGGACAGATACGCAGTATTTT
TRBJ2-3,-,TRBV5-1,-,CASSRASTPGDTQYF,TGCGCCAGCAGCCGGGCCTCCACCCCCGGAGATACGCAGTATTTT
TRBJ2-7,-,TRBV5-1,few,CASSSVLHNEQYF,TGCGCCAGCAGCTCGGTCCTCCACAACGAGCAGTACTTC
TRBJ2-1,TRBD2,TRBV7-8,few,CASSLVGGTSGILLGNEQFF,TGTGCCAGCAGCTTAGTCGGAGGGACTAGCGGGATACTCTTGGGGAATGAGCAGTTCTTC
TRBJ2-2,-,TRBV5-1,-,CASSLGGPSNTGELFF,TGCGCCAGCAGCTTAGGGGGACCGTCGAACACCGGGGAGCTGTTTTTT
TRBJ2-2,-,TRBV29-1,-,CSVETGTKNTGELFF,TGCAGCGTGGAAACCGGGACAAAGAACACCGGGGAGCTGTTTTTT
TRBJ1-2,TRBD1,TRBV11-1,few,CASSRSTGTASRDGYGYTF,TGTGCCAGCAGCAGAAGCACAGGGACAGCCTCCCGAGACGGGTATGGCTACACCTTC
TRBJ1-1,-,TRBV5-6,few,CASSLKGRQRNTEAFF,TGTGCCAGCAGCTTAAAGGGACGGCAACGGAACACTGAAGCTTTCTTT
TRBJ1-1,-,TRBV2,-,CASSLDRNFAEAFF,TGTGCCAGCAGTCTAGACAGGAACTTTGCTGAAGCTTTCTTT
TRBJ2-2,-,TRBV29-1,few,CSAGWGSVTGELFF,TGCAGCGCCGGGTGGGGGAGCGTCACCGGGGAGCTGTTTTTT
TRBJ2-1,-,TRBV19,-,CASSGDGRLDEQFF,TGTGCCAGTTCGGGGGACGGACGATTAGATGAGCAGTTCTTC
TRBJ1-1,-,TRBV15,few,CATLKTSDTEAFF,TGTGCCACCCTCAAAACTAGTGACACTGAAGCTTTCTTT
TRBJ2-4,-,TRBV7-9,few,CASSFTGDAKNIQYF,TGTGCCAGCAGCTTTACGGGGGACGCCAAAAACATTCAGTACTTC
TRBJ1-6,-,TRBV12-3/TRBV12-4,few,CASRSGANSPLHF,TGTGCCAGCAGATCGGGGGCTAATTCACCCCTCCACTTT
TRBJ2-7,TRBD2,TRBV7-9,many,CASSPSGGHYEQYF,TGTGCCAGCAGCCCTAGCGGGGGACACTACGAGCAGTACTTC
TRBJ1-2,-,TRBV9,-,CASSPPGGGYGYTF,TGTGCCAGCAGCCCCCCGGGGGGCGGCTATGGCTACACCTTC
TRBJ1-1,-,TRBV13,-,CASSLKDPNTEAFF,TGTGCCAGCAGCCTGAAGGACCCGAACACTGAAGCTTTCTTT
TRBJ2-7,TRBD1,TRBV29-1,few,CSVVRVGQPSHEQYF,TGCAGCGTTGTACGAGTGGGACAGCCCTCCCACGAGCAGTACTTC
TRBJ2-1,-,TRBV5-1,many,CASSLEITGTYNEQFF,TGCGCCAGCAGCTTAGAAATTACAGGGACGTACAATGAGCAGTTCTTC
TRBJ2-7,-,TRBV3-1,few,CASSQGPGSHEQYF,TGTGCCAGCAGCCAAGGGCCCGGGAGCCACGAGCAGTACTTC
TRBJ2-7,TRBD2,TRBV5-1,-,CASSQDLAGAHEQYF,TGCGCCAGCAGCCAGGACTTGGCGGGAGCACACGAGCAGTACTTC
TRBJ1-4,TRBD1,TRBV12-3/TRBV12-4,many,CASSGTGGNEKLFF,TGTGCCAGCAGTGGGACAGGGGGAAATGAAAAACTGTTTTTT
TRBJ2-1,-,TRBV29-1,many,CSVDGRYNEQFF,TGCAGCGTTGATGGCCGATACAATGAGCAGTTCTTC
TRBJ1-5,TRBD1,TRBV29-1,-,CSVSGGLNQPQHF,TGCAGCGTTTCAGGGGGCCTCAATCAGCCCCAGCATTTT
TRBJ1-2,TRBD1,TRBV9,-,CASSDPTGGLVYGYTF,TGTGCCAGCAGCGACCCGACAGGGGGGTTAGTCTATGGCTACACCTTC
TRBJ2-5,-,TRBV5-4,few,CASTETGMETQYF,TGTGCCAGCACTGAGACTGGGATGGAGACCCAGTACTTC
TRBJ2-3,TRBD2,TRBV20-1,few,CSARDLRREGRDTQYF,TGCAGTGCTAGAGATTTACGGCGGGAGGGTAGGGATACGCAGTATTTT
TRBJ2-1,-,TRBV19,few,CASRRSKVPYNEQFF,TGTGCCAGTAGGCGAAGCAAGGTCCCCTACAATGAGCAGTTCTTC
TRBJ2-1,-,TRBV14,few,CASSQGVFRQQFF,TGTGCCAGCAGCCAAGGTGTCTTTAGGCAGCAGTTCTTC
TRBJ2-3,TRBD1,TRBV5-1,few,CASSFGQGIPTDTQYF,TGCGCCAGCAGCTTCGGACAGGGAATACCCACAGATACGCAGTATTTT
TRBJ2-7,TRBD1,TRBV3-1,many,CASSFAGTGAYEQYF,TGTGCCAGCAGCTTCGCCGGGACAGGAGCCTACGAGCAGTACTTC
TRBJ1-1,-,TRBV7-2,-,CASSPSGGRSEAFF,TGTGCCAGCAGCCCAAGCGGGGGGCGATCTGAAGCTTTCTTT
TRBJ1-6,TRBD1,TRBV3-1,few,CASGRTGNNSPLHF,TGTGCCAGCGGACGGACAGGGAATAATTCACCCCTCCACTTT
TRBJ2-1,TRBD1,TRBV5-1,few,CASSLRTGINEQFF,TGCGCCAGCAGCTTGAGGACAGGGATTAATGAGCAGTTCTTC
TRBJ2-3,-,TRBV20-1,-,CSAWTRTDTQYF,TGCAGTGCCTGGACTCGCACAGATACGCAGTATTTT
TRBJ2-1,-,TRBV12-3/TRBV12-4,many,CASSFGGYEQFF,TGTGCCAGCAGTTTCGGCGGGTATGAGCAGTTCTTC
TRBJ2-1,TRBD2,TRBV5-1,few,CASSPPRTSGANEQFF,TGCGCCAGCAGCCCTCCTCGGACTAGCGGGGCCAATGAGCAGTTCTTC
TRBJ2-5,TRBD1,TRBV12-3/TRBV12-4,few,CASSHGTGGLRLEETQYF,TGTGCCAGCAGCCATGGGACAGGGGGCTTGAGGTTGGAAGAGACCCAGTACTTC
TRBJ2-5,-,TRBV14,few,CASSQVKAVGKETQYF,TGTGCCAGCAGCCAAGTAAAGGCAGTAGGGAAAGAGACCCAGTACTTC
TRBJ2-2,TRBD1,TRBV4-2,few,CASSLDRDSGELFF,TGTGCCAGCAGCCTGGACAGGGATAGCGGGGAGCTGTTTTTT
TRBJ1-4,TRBD1,TRBV12-3/TRBV12-4,-,CASSMGTGREKLFF,TGTGCCAGCAGCATGGGGACAGGGAGGGAAAAACTGTTTTTT
TRBJ2-7,TRBD2,TRBV9,-,CASSGGTSGYEQYF,TGTGCCAGCAGCGGAGGGACTAGCGGCTACGAGCAGTACTTC
TRBJ2-3,-,TRBV24-1,-,CATSASDTQYF,TGTGCCACCAGTGCCTCAGATACGCAGTATTTT
TRBJ2-2,TRBD1,TRBV7-2,-,CASSRQGSNTGELFF,TGTGCCAGCAGCCGACAGGGATCGAACACCGGGGAGCTGTTTTTT
TRBJ2-2,TRBD1,TRBV5-1,-,CASSPGQETDTGELFF,TGCGCCAGCAGCCCGGGACAGGAGACCGACACCGGGGAGCTGTTTTTT
TRBJ2-1,-,TRBV15,few,CATSRDGYNEQFF,TGTGCCACCAGCAGAGACGGGTACAATGAGCAGTTCTTC
TRBJ1-1,-,TRBV24-1,many,CATSRGFGSEAFF,TGTGCCACCAGTCGTGGATTTGGTAGTGAAGCTTTCTTT
TRBJ2-5,-,TRBV2,-,CASSTLPGTQYF,TGTGCCAGCTCGACCCTTCCGGGGACCCAGTACTTC
TRBJ2-5,-,TRBV23-1,-,CASTNPMETQYF,TGCGCCAGCACCAACCCCATGGAGACCCAGTACTTC
TRBJ1-1,-,TRBV20-1,few,CSATKNTEAFF,TGCAGTGCAACGAAAAACACTGAAGCTTTCTTT
TRBJ2-3,-,TRBV10-3,-,CAISPGFSATDTQYF,TGTGCCATCAGTCCAGGGTTTTCAGCCACAGATACGCAGTATTTT
TRBJ2-7,-,TRBV5-1,-,CASSPVPGRTYEQYF,TGCGCCAGCAGCCCGGTCCCGGGGAGAACCTACGAGCAGTACTTC
TRBJ1-5,TRBD1,TRBV10-3,-,CAISEGQGSNQPQHF,TGTGCCATCAGTGAGGGACAGGGAAGCAATCAGCCCCAGCATTTT